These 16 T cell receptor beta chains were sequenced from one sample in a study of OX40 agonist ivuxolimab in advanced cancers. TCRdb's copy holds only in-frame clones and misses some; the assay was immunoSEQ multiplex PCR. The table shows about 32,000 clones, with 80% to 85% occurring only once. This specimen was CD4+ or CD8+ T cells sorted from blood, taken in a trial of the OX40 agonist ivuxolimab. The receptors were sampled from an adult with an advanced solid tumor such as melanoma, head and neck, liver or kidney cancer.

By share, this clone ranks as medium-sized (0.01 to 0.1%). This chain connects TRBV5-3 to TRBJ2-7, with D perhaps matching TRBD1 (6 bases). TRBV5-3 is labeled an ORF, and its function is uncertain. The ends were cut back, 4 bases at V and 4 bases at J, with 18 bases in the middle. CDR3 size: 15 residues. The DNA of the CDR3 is TGTGCCAGAAGCCCAATGTCAGGGGTTGGATACGAGCAGTACTTC. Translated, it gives CARSPMSGVGYEQYF.

The CDR3 reads CASSSGTATQETQYF. For the CDR3, the DNA is TGTGCCAGCAGCTCCGGGACAGCGACTCAAGAGACCCAGTACTTC. This chain connects TRBV5-5 to TRBJ2-5; 7 bases are shared with TRBD1. Losses at the gene ends were 3 bases for V and 2 bases for J; bases not matched to a gene: 7. The CDR3 consists of 15 residues. Germline V gene data show CDR1 as SGHKS and CDR2 as YYEKEE (reference sequence).

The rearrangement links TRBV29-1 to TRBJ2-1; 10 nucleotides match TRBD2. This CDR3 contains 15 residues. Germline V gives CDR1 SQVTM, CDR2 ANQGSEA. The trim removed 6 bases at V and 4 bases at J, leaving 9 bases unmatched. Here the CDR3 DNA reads TGCAGCGTCGCCGATGGGACTAGCGAATACAATGAGCAGTTCTTC. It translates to CSVADGTSEYNEQFF.

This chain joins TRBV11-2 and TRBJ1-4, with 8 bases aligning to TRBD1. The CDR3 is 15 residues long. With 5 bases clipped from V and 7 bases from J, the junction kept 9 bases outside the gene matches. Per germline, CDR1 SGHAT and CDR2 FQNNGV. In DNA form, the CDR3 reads TGTGCCAGCAGCCCAGGACAGGGAGTTGGTGAAAAACTGTTTTTT. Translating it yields CASSPGQGVGEKLFF.

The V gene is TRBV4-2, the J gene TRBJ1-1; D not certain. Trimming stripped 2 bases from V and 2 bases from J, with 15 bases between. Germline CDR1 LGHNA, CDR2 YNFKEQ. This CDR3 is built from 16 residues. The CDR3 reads CASSQPVSQLNTEAFF. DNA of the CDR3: TGTGCCAGCAGCCAACCCGTGTCACAGCTAAACACTGAAGCTTTCTTT.

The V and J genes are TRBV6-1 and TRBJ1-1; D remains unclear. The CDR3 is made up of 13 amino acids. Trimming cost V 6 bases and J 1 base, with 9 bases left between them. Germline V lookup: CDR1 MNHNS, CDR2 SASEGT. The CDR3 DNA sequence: TGTGCCAGCAGCCCCGACGGGAACACTGAAGCTTTCTTT. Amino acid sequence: CASSPDGNTEAFF.

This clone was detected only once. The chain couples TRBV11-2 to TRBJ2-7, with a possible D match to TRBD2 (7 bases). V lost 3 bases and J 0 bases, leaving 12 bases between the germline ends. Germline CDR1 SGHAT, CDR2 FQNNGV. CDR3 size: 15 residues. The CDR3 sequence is CASSLLADSSYEQYF. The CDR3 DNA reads TGTGCCAGCAGCTTGCTAGCGGACAGCTCCTACGAGCAGTACTTC.

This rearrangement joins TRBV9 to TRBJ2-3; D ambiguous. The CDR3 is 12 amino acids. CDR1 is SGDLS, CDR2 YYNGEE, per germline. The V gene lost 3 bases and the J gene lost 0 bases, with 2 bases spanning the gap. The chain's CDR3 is CASSGSTDTQYF. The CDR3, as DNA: TGTGCCAGCAGCGGCAGCACAGATACGCAGTATTTT.

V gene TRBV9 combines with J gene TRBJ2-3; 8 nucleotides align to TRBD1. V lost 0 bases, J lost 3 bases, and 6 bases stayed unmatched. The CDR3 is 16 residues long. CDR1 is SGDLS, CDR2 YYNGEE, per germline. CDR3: CASSVAGQGATDTQYF. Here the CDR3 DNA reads TGTGCCAGCAGCGTAGCTGGGCAGGGGGCAACAGATACGCAGTATTTT.

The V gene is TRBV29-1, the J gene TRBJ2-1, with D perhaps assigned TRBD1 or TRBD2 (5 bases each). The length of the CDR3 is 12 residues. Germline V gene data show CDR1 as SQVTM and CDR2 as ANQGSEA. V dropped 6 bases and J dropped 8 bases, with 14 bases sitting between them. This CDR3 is CSVARGTDEQFF. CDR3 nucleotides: TGCAGCGTCGCCCGAGGGACGGATGAGCAGTTCTTC.

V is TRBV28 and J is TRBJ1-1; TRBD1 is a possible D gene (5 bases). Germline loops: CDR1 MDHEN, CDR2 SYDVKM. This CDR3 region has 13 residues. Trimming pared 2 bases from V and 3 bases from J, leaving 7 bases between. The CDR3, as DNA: TGTGCCAGCAGTTTACAGGGCTACACTGAAGCTTTCTTT. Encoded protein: CASSLQGYTEAFF.

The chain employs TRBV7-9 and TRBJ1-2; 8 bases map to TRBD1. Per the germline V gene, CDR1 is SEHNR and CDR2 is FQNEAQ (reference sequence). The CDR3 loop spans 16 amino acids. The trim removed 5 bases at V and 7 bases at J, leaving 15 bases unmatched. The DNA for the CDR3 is TGTGCCAGCAGCCATTCGACAGGGGAATTAAGGTCTGGCTACACCTTC. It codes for CASSHSTGELRSGYTF.

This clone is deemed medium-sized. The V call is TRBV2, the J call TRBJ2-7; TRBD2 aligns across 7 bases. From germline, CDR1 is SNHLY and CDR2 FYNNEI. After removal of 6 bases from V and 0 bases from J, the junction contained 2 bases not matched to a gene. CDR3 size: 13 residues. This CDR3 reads CASSGGSSYEQYF. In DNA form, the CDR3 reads TGTGCCAGCAGCGGGGGGAGCTCCTACGAGCAGTACTTC.

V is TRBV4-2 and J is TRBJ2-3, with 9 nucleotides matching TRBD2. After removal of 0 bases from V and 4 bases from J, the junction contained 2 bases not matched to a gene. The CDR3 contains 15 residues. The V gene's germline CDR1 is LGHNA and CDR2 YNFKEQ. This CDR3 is CASSQDRGGADTQYF. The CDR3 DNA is TGTGCCAGCAGCCAAGATCGCGGGGGGGCAGATACGCAGTATTTT.

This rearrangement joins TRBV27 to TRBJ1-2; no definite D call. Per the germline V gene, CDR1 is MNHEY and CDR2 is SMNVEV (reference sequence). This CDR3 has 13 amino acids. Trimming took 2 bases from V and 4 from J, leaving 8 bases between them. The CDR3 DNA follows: TGTGCCAGCAGTTTACTCCCCTTCTATGGCTACACCTTC. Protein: CASSLLPFYGYTF.

The CDR3 bases are TGCAGCGCGTTGGGGGGCTCCTACAATGAGCAGTTCTTC. Its protein is CSALGGSYNEQFF. The chain employs TRBV29-1 and TRBJ2-1; D is possibly TRBD2 (6 bases). The length of the CDR3 is 13 residues. V dropped 7 bases and J dropped 0 bases, with 10 bases sitting between them. Germline lookup yields CDR1 SQVTM and CDR2 ANQGSEA.